This paragraph covers one TCR beta chain sequence. This specimen comes from a study of blood T cell repertoires in COVID-19. The germline gives CDR1 GTSNPN, CDR2 SVGIG (reference sequence). The V end lost 0 bases, the J end lost 6 bases, and 11 bases lay between the germline ends. CDR3 length equals 13 residues. TCRdb keeps only in-frame clones here, not all; method: immunoSEQ multiplex PCR. The sample contains 220,000 or so clones, about 86% of which appear only once. The material sequenced was peripheral blood. The clonotype was recovered from a woman aged 55 to 70 with acute or convalescent COVID-19. V usage is TRBV30 and J usage is TRBJ1-2; maybe TRBD1 (5 bases). CDR3 coding DNA: TGTGCCTGGAGTGTAAGGTCAGGGCATGGCTACACCTTC. Amino acid sequence: CAWSVRSGHGYTF.